The 9 T cell receptor beta chains presented below share a single source sample, sequenced in a study of blood T cell repertoires in COVID-19. Data came from immunoSEQ multiplex PCR; TCRdb stores just in-frame clones and leaves some out. The sample lists hundreds of thousands of clones, over 75% seen once, with about an eighth in the top ten. Source material: peripheral blood. The receptor source for this set is a human donor in a cohort sampled during active COVID-19.

V usage is TRBV6-1 and J usage is TRBJ1-2; D call uncertain. CDR1 MNHNS and CDR2 SASEGT come from the germline V gene. This CDR3 is built from 16 residues. V shed 2 bases and J shed 8 bases, with 21 bases lying between them. The CDR3 loop is CASSEYQSGDPEGYTF. DNA of the CDR3: TGTGCCAGCAGTGAATATCAAAGCGGAGACCCCGAGGGCTACACCTTC.

The V call is TRBV11-2, the J call TRBJ2-1; a weak D match, TRBD2 (6 bases). Trimming removed 5 bases at V and 7 bases at J, with 12 bases between. This CDR3 spans 13 amino acids. CDR1 SGHAT and CDR2 FQNNGV come from the germline V gene. CDR3 nucleotides: TGTGCCAGCAGCCCCGGGAGACGGAATGAGCAGTTCTTC. Amino acids: CASSPGRRNEQFF.

This chain joins TRBV5-6 and TRBJ1-2; D is unclear. The CDR3 totals 13 residues. CDR1 SGHDT and CDR2 YYEEEE come from the germline V gene. The germline V and J ends were trimmed by 0 bases and 8 bases, with 11 bases remaining between them. CDR3 region: CASSLGRRWGYTF. For the CDR3, the DNA is TGTGCCAGCAGCTTGGGAAGGAGGTGGGGCTACACCTTC.

The chain employs TRBV9 and TRBJ2-2; possible D gene TRBD2, 7 bases. Trimming took off 4 bases at V and 5 bases at J, with 15 bases between the two ends. Germline lookup yields CDR1 SGDLS and CDR2 YYNGEE. The CDR3 covers 15 residues. The CDR3 DNA follows: TGTGCCAGCAGCTGGGAGGGGGTGAATACCGGGGAGCTGTTTTTT. Translated: CASSWEGVNTGELFF.

The chain combines TRBV5-1 with TRBJ2-5; 10 nucleotides agree with TRBD2. The junction had 9 bases not matched to a gene; V was cut back by 3 bases and J by 7 bases. The CDR3 is made up of 15 amino acids. Per germline, CDR1 SGHRS and CDR2 YFSETQ. In DNA form, the CDR3 reads TGCGCCAGCAGCTCCTCACTAGCGGGGTCGGTGACCCAGTACTTC. It codes for CASSSSLAGSVTQYF.

The rearrangement uses TRBV5-6 and TRBJ2-1; 8 nucleotides line up with TRBD1. With V trimmed by 3 bases and J by 4 bases, 6 bases remained unmatched. Per the germline V gene, CDR1 is SGHDT and CDR2 is YYEEEE. This CDR3 spans 15 amino acids. The CDR3 DNA is TGTGCCAGCAGCTACAGGGGGTTGGAGTACAATGAGCAGTTCTTC. Translation gives CASSYRGLEYNEQFF.

The genes are TRBV18 and TRBJ1-1, with TRBD1 as a possible D gene (6 bases). V lost 5 bases and J 6 bases, leaving 16 bases between the germline ends. Germline loops: CDR1 KGHSH, CDR2 LQKENI. This CDR3 has 14 amino acids. The CDR3 reads CASSTLRGISEAFF. Written as DNA, the CDR3 is TGTGCCAGCTCAACCCTTAGGGGGATCTCTGAAGCTTTCTTT.

This chain joins TRBV19 and TRBJ2-5; no reliable D call. Trimming left V 5 bases short and J 1 base short, with 8 bases between. This CDR3 contains 13 residues. Germline V gives CDR1 LNHDA, CDR2 SQIVND (reference sequence). CDR3: CASSPLSQETQYF. The CDR3 bases are TGTGCCAGTAGTCCTCTGTCCCAAGAGACCCAGTACTTC.

The CDR3 bases are TGTGCCAGTAGAAGCCAAGCGGCGGGAGATACGCAGTATTTT. Its protein is CASRSQAAGDTQYF. The rearrangement uses TRBV19 and TRBJ2-3, with D possibly TRBD2 on 5 matching bases. The CDR3 runs to 14 residues. Trimming removed 6 bases from V and 5 bases from J, with 15 bases in between. Germline CDR1 reads LNHDA; CDR2 reads SQIVND (reference sequence).